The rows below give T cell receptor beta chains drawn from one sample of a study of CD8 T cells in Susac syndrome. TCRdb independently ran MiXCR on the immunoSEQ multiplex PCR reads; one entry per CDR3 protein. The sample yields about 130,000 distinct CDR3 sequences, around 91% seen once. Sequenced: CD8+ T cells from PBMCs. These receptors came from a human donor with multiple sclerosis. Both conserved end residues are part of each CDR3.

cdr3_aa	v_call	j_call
CASFSPNGETGELFF	TRBV12-3/TRBV12-4	TRBJ2-2
CASSLFNQPQHF	TRBV28	TRBJ1-5
CASSQAEPKTGTSDYNEQFF	TRBV4-2	TRBJ2-1
CASSYSNMDNEQFF	TRBV6-5	TRBJ2-1
CASSPHSGQDQPQHF	TRBV4-1	TRBJ1-5
CASSYQTGGYSGANVLTF	TRBV7-8	TRBJ2-6
CASSPYQHRETYEQYF	TRBV18	TRBJ2-7
CAWVHVGVTEAFF	TRBV30	TRBJ1-1
CASSAGVYEQYF	TRBV19	TRBJ2-7
CASSLLDRVNTEAFF	TRBV27	TRBJ1-1
CASGPLSAGGTDTQYF	TRBV7-8	TRBJ2-3
CAWRLAGDQETQYF	TRBV30	TRBJ2-5
CASSLDRNNQPQHF	TRBV27	TRBJ1-5
CASTGDEEETQYF	TRBV5-1	TRBJ2-5
CASGRGLYEQYF	TRBV27	TRBJ2-7
CASLGTGWHEQYF	TRBV12-5	TRBJ2-7
CASSSSGAHYGYTF	TRBV25-1	TRBJ1-2
CAISEKGHGTEAFF	TRBV10-3	TRBJ1-1
CASSHDGYNQPQHF	TRBV11-1	TRBJ1-5
CASSQGGQHYEQYF	TRBV4-2	TRBJ2-7
CSAISDKQFF	TRBV20-1	TRBJ2-1
CASSLDSGMFTGELFF	TRBV27	TRBJ2-2
CASSSPGWSRLRANVLTF	TRBV28	TRBJ2-6
CASSGDGRGELFF	TRBV25-1	TRBJ2-2
CATSDLTPVDWTTYEQYF	TRBV24-1	TRBJ2-7
CASSLEPPYEQYF	TRBV5-1	TRBJ2-7
CSAETGVDEKLFF	TRBV29-1	TRBJ1-4
CAGGLAGPGEQYF	TRBV30	TRBJ2-7
CASSQDRWTSYEQYF	TRBV4-1	TRBJ2-7
CSATWTSGEYNEQFF	TRBV20-1	TRBJ2-1
CSVQTGTFYGYTF	TRBV29-1	TRBJ1-2
CASRDINTEAFF	TRBV4-3	TRBJ1-1
CASSYYGELFF	TRBV6-5	TRBJ2-2
CSARDSRASNQPQHF	TRBV20-1	TRBJ1-5
CASSPDRAWGYTF	TRBV7-9	TRBJ1-2
CASSVGSSGGAYEQYF	TRBV9	TRBJ2-7
CAWSREAFPYEQYF	TRBV30	TRBJ2-7
CASSLGGYYGYTF	TRBV27	TRBJ1-2
CSVGLAGGPPYNEQFF	TRBV29-1	TRBJ2-1
CASSPTGYEQYF	TRBV27	TRBJ2-7
CASSEGIYSYEQYF	TRBV4-1	TRBJ2-7
CASSGTEQAYEQYF	TRBV28	TRBJ2-7
CACRNPGVGQPQHF	TRBV30	TRBJ1-5
CASSPSAGGFEQYF	TRBV27	TRBJ2-7
CASSRDQETQYF	TRBV19	TRBJ2-5
CSARPPTYNEQFF	TRBV20-1	TRBJ2-1
CASSLSGGADTEAFF	TRBV19	TRBJ1-1
CASRSIQGSSYEQYF	TRBV28	TRBJ2-7
CSAMTSGIYNEQFF	TRBV20-1	TRBJ2-1
CATSSITGKRAEAFF	TRBV15	TRBJ1-1
CSADGFQPEQYF	TRBV20-1	TRBJ2-7
CASSLDAGGDEQYF	TRBV7-8	TRBJ2-7
CASSFLLAEYNEQFF	TRBV5-6	TRBJ2-1
CASSDASETQYF	TRBV25-1	TRBJ2-5
CSSEPPGESTEVFF	TRBV29-1	TRBJ1-1
CASTPLGGSSYEQYF	TRBV5-1	TRBJ2-7
CAWSLVGGGETEAFF	TRBV30	TRBJ1-1